Below are 10 T cell receptor beta chains sequenced from a single sample in a study of blood T cell repertoires in COVID-19. The method was immunoSEQ multiplex PCR; TCRdb's version includes in-frame clones alone and lacks a portion of them. Among about 310,000 clones, just under 90% were seen once, and the ten largest hold about a tenth. Sequenced sample: PBMCs or T cells enriched from blood (not recorded which). These receptor sequences come from a woman aged 25 to 39 who had recovered from COVID-19.

This clone appeared a single time. This rearrangement joins TRBV9 to TRBJ1-3; D remains unclear. Germline CDR1 reads SGDLS; CDR2 reads YYNGEE. The V end was cut by 0 bases, the J end by 1 base, with 5 bases between. CDR3 length equals 14 residues. CDR3 bases: TGTGCCAGCAGCGTAGGGACTTCTGGAAACACCATATATTTT. This sequence encodes CASSVGTSGNTIYF.

This clone has just a few counts. This chain joins TRBV18 and TRBJ2-7, with D possibly matching TRBD2 (5 bases). Germline V lookup: CDR1 KGHSH, CDR2 LQKENI. The CDR3 spans 15 residues. The V end was cut by 0 bases, the J end by 0 bases, with 9 bases between. Here the CDR3 DNA reads TGTGCCAGCTCACCACCCGATACTAGCTCCTACGAGCAGTACTTC. Translation: CASSPPDTSSYEQYF.

V usage is TRBV7-9 and J usage is TRBJ1-1, with D unresolved. CDR1 is SEHNR and CDR2 is FQNEAQ in the germline V gene (reference sequence). Trimming removed 1 base at V and 6 bases at J, with 9 bases between. There are 13 residues in the CDR3. CDR3: CASSLGASAEAFF. The CDR3 DNA sequence: TGTGCCAGCAGCTTAGGTGCGTCGGCTGAAGCTTTCTTT.

The chain is built from TRBV7-8 and TRBJ1-1, with D unresolved. V lost 5 bases and J lost 1, with 8 bases in between. The germline gives CDR1 SGHVS, CDR2 FQNEAQ. The CDR3 runs 13 residues. DNA for the CDR3: TGTGCCAGCAGCATCAACACGAACACTGAAGCTTTCTTT. Translating gives CASSINTNTEAFF.

This chain uses TRBV3-1 (or the pseudogene TRBV3-2) with TRBJ2-5; TRBD1 agrees at 7 bases. CDR3 length: 13 amino acids. The trim removed 4 bases at V and 7 bases at J, leaving 6 bases unmatched. Germline assignment: CDR1 LGHDT and CDR2 YNNKEL (reference sequence). The CDR3 DNA sequence: TGTGCCAGCAGCCGCGAGGGGGCTTCGACCCAGTACTTC. Its protein is CASSREGASTQYF.

The chain is built from TRBV4-1 and TRBJ1-1; weak D call: TRBD1 (5 bases). CDR1 and CDR2 from the germline V gene are MGHRA and YSYEKL. Trimming left V 6 bases short and J 1 base short, with 18 bases between. The CDR3 spans 16 residues. CDR3 DNA: TGCGCCAGCAGGCTAGGCGGGGGAAGGGGGAACACTGAAGCTTTCTTT. This gives the protein CASRLGGGRGNTEAFF.

The chain links TRBV7-2 to TRBJ1-2; D might be TRBD1 (6 bases). The CDR3 has 12 amino acids. Trimming removed 4 bases at V and 11 bases at J, with 14 bases between. Germline V gene sequence: CDR1 SGHTA, CDR2 FQGNSA. CDR3 loop: CASSSQGSSYTF. The CDR3 DNA follows: TGTGCCAGCAGCTCCCAGGGGTCTTCGTACACCTTC.

This clone has more than one count but fewer than ten. J is TRBJ1-4 and V is TRBV19, with D possibly TRBD1 on 6 matching bases. The germline gives CDR1 LNHDA, CDR2 SQIVND (reference sequence). CDR3 length: 14 amino acids. The ends were cut back, 3 bases at V and 7 bases at J, with 12 bases in the middle. Here the CDR3 DNA reads TGTGCCAGTAGTATCCGGGGGGCTGGTGAAAAACTGTTTTTT. Protein product: CASSIRGAGEKLFF.

This chain links TRBV4-1 with TRBJ1-4, with D maybe TRBD1 (6 bases). V was pared by 6 bases and J by 8 bases, with 19 bases between. CDR3 length: 15 amino acids. The germline V gene has CDR1 MGHRA and CDR2 YSYEKL. CDR3 nucleotide sequence: TGCGCCAGCAGTAACATCGGGGGGCGCGGGGAAAAACTGTTTTTT. Translated: CASSNIGGRGEKLFF.

This chain links TRBV5-1 with TRBJ2-5, with a possible D match to TRBD2 (6 bases). V was clipped by 4 bases and J by 4 bases, with 11 bases between them. Germline V gene sequence: CDR1 SGHRS, CDR2 YFSETQ. This CDR3 region has 13 residues. The DNA for the CDR3 is TGCGCCAGCAGCGGAGGGGACTTAGAGACCCAGTACTTC. Translating it yields CASSGGDLETQYF.